The 9 T cell receptor beta chains below all came from one sample that was sequenced in a study of T cells in Graves' hyperthyroidism and ophthalmopathy. From RNA transcripts, TCR beta CDR3 regions were amplified. The study used the HTBI primer set for a first-round RT-PCR of the TCR CDR3. TCRdb fed the multiplex PCR reads into MiXCR, producing one record per CDR3 protein. Of approximately 360,000 distinct CDR3 sequences in the sample, 15% to 19% are singletons; the top ten hold roughly a quarter. Specimen: blood. The receptor set was obtained from a woman aged 18-30 years with Graves' hyperthyroidism that later progressed to Graves' ophthalmopathy.

In regard to this clonotype: This may come from a read error, since a much larger clone is one base off. The chain recombines TRBV20-1 with TRBJ2-7, with D possibly called TRBD1 or TRBD2 (5 bases each). CDR3 length: 14 residues. Germline V gene sequence: CDR1 DFQATT, CDR2 SNEGSKA (reference sequence). The CDR3, as DNA: TGCAGTGCTAGAAGGGTTGGGGGTCCATACGATCAGTACTTC. This sequence encodes CSARRVGGPYDQYF.

This rearrangement joins TRBV20-1 to TRBJ1-5; 8 positions agree with TRBD1. The CDR3 runs 12 residues. In germline, CDR1 is DFQATT, CDR2 SNEGSKA (reference sequence). After removal of 7 bases from V and 6 bases from J, the junction contained 5 bases not matched to a gene. The CDR3 DNA sequence: TGCAGTGTCAACAGGGGGAGTCAGCCCCAGCATTTT. Its protein is CSVNRGSQPQHF.

This clonotype was seen ten or more times. The chain links TRBV24-1 to TRBJ2-2, with a weak D call TRBD1 (5 bases). This CDR3 region has 14 residues. The V end lost 5 bases, the J end lost 3 bases, and 9 bases lay between the germline ends. Germline-derived CDR1 and CDR2 are KGHDR and SFDVKD. CDR3 region: CATSGPRDTGELFF. The CDR3 nucleotides read TGTGCCACCAGTGGCCCCAGGGACACCGGGGAGCTGTTTTTT.

The rearrangement joins TRBV9 to TRBJ2-3; a weak D match, TRBD2 (5 bases). The CDR3 is made up of 15 amino acids. Trimming took 4 bases from V and 6 from J, leaving 18 bases between them. CDR1 is SGDLS and CDR2 is YYNGEE in the germline V gene. The CDR3 region is CASSPAGSSADTQYF. The CDR3 bases are TGTGCCAGCAGCCCCGCTGGGAGTAGCGCTGATACGCAGTATTTT. The whole variable domain, remainder taken from reference TRBV9 and TRBJ2-3, is DSGVTQTPKHLITATGQRVTLRCSPRSGDLSVYWYQQSLDQGLQFLIQYYNGEERAKGNILERFSAQQFPDLHSELNLSSLELGDSALYFCASSPAGSSADTQYFGPGTRLTVL.

The gene calls are TRBV5-1 and TRBJ1-6, with TRBD1 identical over 7 bases. The CDR3 covers 14 residues. After removal of 4 bases from V and 10 bases from J, the junction contained 8 bases not matched to a gene. From germline, CDR1 is SGHRS and CDR2 YFSETQ. The CDR3 nucleotides are TGCGCCAGCAGCCCCGGACAGGAGGGATCACCCCTCCACTTT. It specifies CASSPGQEGSPLHF.

This clonotype was observed at least ten times. This chain links TRBV6-5 with TRBJ2-1; TRBD1 agrees at 9 bases. The germline V gene has CDR1 MNHEY and CDR2 SVGAGI. Trimming cost V 3 bases and J 2 bases; bases outside gene matches: 2. The CDR3 totals 15 residues. The CDR3 is CASSYGQGTYNEQFF. The CDR3 DNA sequence: TGTGCCAGCAGTTATGGACAGGGGACCTACAATGAGCAGTTCTTC.

The V and J genes are TRBV28 and TRBJ2-2; 8 positions agree with TRBD1. Germline assignment: CDR1 MDHEN and CDR2 SYDVKM. The V and J ends lost 6 bases and 7 bases, in that order; junction bases with no gene match: 10. There are 15 residues in the CDR3. The CDR3 spells CASRPQGAVVGELFF. The CDR3 DNA reads as TGTGCCAGCAGGCCCCAGGGGGCGGTGGTCGGGGAGCTGTTTTTT.

The chain has TRBV5-4 and TRBJ2-3, with 14 positions matching TRBD2. The V gene's germline CDR1 is SGHNT and CDR2 YYREEE (reference sequence). This CDR3 has 16 amino acids. The junction had 4 bases not matched to a gene; V was cut back by 3 bases and J by 4 bases. The CDR3 DNA sequence: TGTGCCAGCAGCTCAAGACTAGCGGGAGGGTCAGATACGCAGTATTTT. Translated: CASSSRLAGGSDTQYF.

The chain employs TRBV28 and TRBJ2-1; the D gene could be TRBD1 or TRBD2 (7 bases each). The V end was cut by 7 bases, the J end by 4 bases, with 20 bases between. Per the germline V gene, CDR1 is MDHEN and CDR2 is SYDVKM. CDR3 size: 16 residues. For the CDR3, the DNA is TGTGCCAGCACCACAAGCGGGACAGCTTTTTACAATGAGCAGTTCTTC. Its protein product is CASTTSGTAFYNEQFF.